This T cell receptor beta chain comes out of a study of regulatory T cells in long-lasting Graves disease (dated by TCRdb to the early 2020s). Broadly, across the study: In the newly diagnosed Graves' disease group, patients had been taking antithyroid drugs for less than 3 months. The study was registered as a clinical trial and conducted in China. A total of roughly 33 samples were covered by TCR sequencing, comprising approximately 13 persistent and 20 or so newly diagnosed Graves' disease patients. Persistent Graves' disease patients were compared with newly diagnosed Graves' disease patients by peripheral blood TCR sequencing and RNA sequencing. General findings and caveats noted by the study authors: Compared with newly diagnosed patients, persistent Graves' disease patients had lower TCR Shannon entropy and fewer highly expanded clones, which suggests clonal expansion. Only the TCR beta chain was sequenced and analyzed. More public clonotypes were shared among persistent patients (over 2,500) than among newly diagnosed patients (over 900). Persistent disease showed preferential use of TRBV28, TRBJ1-2 and TRBJ2-5, whereas newly diagnosed disease favored TRBV20-1 and TRBJ2-1. The authors acknowledged the small sample size as a limitation that may reduce accuracy. Because the primary lesion, thyroid tissue, could not be accessed, the study looked at peripheral blood alone.

This clonotype was seen more than once but under ten times. What antigen it recognizes has not been identified. No clone much larger than this one lies a single base away; base qualities are absent. Library preparation used multiplex PCR. These reads were obtained on an Illumina HiSeq 4000. iRepertoire HTBI primers and Arm-PCR amplification of CDR3 regions were used to construct TCR beta libraries. Before sequencing, the PCR products underwent gel purification. Per the source publication's procedure: A total of fewer than 80 TRBV and some 13 TRBJ segments were identified across samples and were used for gene usage analysis of CDR3 amino acid clonotypes. COPE and FqMerger were used to merge filtered high-quality paired reads into contigs. BLAST was used to align contigs to IMGT TRBV, TRBD and TRBJ reference genes, and CDR3 was defined according to IMGT. Any clonotype with a frequency above 0.1% was classified as a highly expanded clone. Shannon entropy served as the measure of repertoire diversity, while the Gini coefficient captured V-J evenness. A clonotype found in more than one individual was treated as public. TCRdb redid the processing of the public reads, applying fastp at Q25 and MiXCR, and retained in-frame beta chains. Rows are combined by CDR3 protein, so each entry shows the most common genes and DNA. What appears here as the V and J calls and clone size reflects TCRdb's work, not the paper's. This sample holds around 460,000 distinct CDR3 sequences; approximately 14% were observed only once. Under 20% of the sample is taken by the ten largest.

V gives up 3 bases and J gives up 6 bases, and the segment between their germline ends measures 12 bases. Reading the germline V gene (reference sequence) gives CDR1 SGHKS and CDR2 YYEKEE. From the cysteine through the phenylalanine, the CDR3 covers 13 amino acids. Just CDR3 DNA is preserved here, 39 bases in frame from base 1. This sample's time point label indicates: newly diagnosed GD, antithyroid drugs for less than 3 months. For both TCR sequencing and RNA sequencing, RNA was extracted from PBMCs in TRIzol. The diagnosis of Graves' disease followed American Thyroid Association guidelines. Recruitment of patients was carried out at an endocrinology department in Xi'an, China. Each patient gave about 9.1 milliliters of peripheral blood, collected in an EDTA anticoagulant tube. Ficoll Paque Plus density gradient separation was used to isolate PBMCs, and no additional T cell sorting was done. An Agilent 2100 Bioanalyzer and agarose gel were used to assess RNA quality, and a NanoDrop 2000 was used to measure RNA concentration.

The data also belong to a second study, concerning T cells in Graves' hyperthyroidism and ophthalmopathy. Drawing on the second study: Graves' hyperthyroidism was defined as stable when no progression to ophthalmopathy occurred over 18 months of follow-up. Hyperthyroidism patients were newly diagnosed, with disease duration under 2 months, and aged 18 to 65 years. Patients with uncontrolled infections, other autoimmune diseases, pregnancy or lactation were excluded. Clinical symptoms, serum thyroxine and TRAb, thyroid ultrasound, and orbital computed tomography formed the basis for the diagnoses. The first round of RT-PCR for the TCR CDR3 was performed with the HTBI primer set and the Qiagen OneStep RT-PCR kit. Most expanded thyroid clonotypes (frequency above 0.001) were also detected in blood, a finding suggesting that blood repertoires may reflect thyroid immune responses. A 13 V-J signature model separated ophthalmopathy from stable hyperthyroidism, with roughly 88% sensitivity and just under 84% specificity in cross-validation and 80%/75% in testing. In validation, the model predicted progression to ophthalmopathy with roughly 66% sensitivity and 72% to 75% specificity, a median of about 6.7 months before onset. To identify distinguishing TCR V-J signatures, a discovery cohort of 95 to 100 patients was used, comprising 43 with Graves' ophthalmopathy and about 59 with stable Graves' hyperthyroidism. Prospective prediction of ophthalmopathy was tested in an independent validation cohort consisting of under 20 hyperthyroidism patients and approximately 16 patients who later progressed to ophthalmopathy. The 100 discovery patients were divided at random into training and test sets in a 7:3 ratio. In addition, the study compared T-cell repertoires in thyroid tissue and in blood from five to seven Graves' hyperthyroidism patients. After sampling, hyperthyroidism patients received methimazole starting at 30 mg daily, and ophthalmopathy patients received high-dose intravenous methylprednisolone. The libraries were constructed in a second round of multiplex PCR and then size-selected and purified. Libraries were sequenced paired-end with 100 bp reads on an Illumina HiSeq2000. SOAPnuke was used to process the raw data, throwing out any read that contained adapters or uncalled bases, had a mean Phred below 15, or lacked an exact constant-primer or identifier match. COPE v1.2.5 was used to merge the high-quality paired reads, and each unique nucleotide sequence was defined as a clonotype. Clonotypes were aligned to IMGT TRBV, TRBD and TRBJ reference segments using MiTCR v1.1. Only V-J combinations with frequency above 0.0001, covering 99.2% of repertoires, were analysed. The TCS score was defined as the ratio of F50 (clonal expansion) to E x V (chaos), calculated using BLOSUM62-based TCRdist between CDR3 peptides within each V-J. Welch's t-statistics and random forest reduced 500 to 650 V-J features to around 14, which were used in a naive Bayes classifier (R e1071). No statistical method was used to set the sample size in advance, and investigators knew the group allocation. According to the paper, TCR Vbeta CDR3 sequencing was carried out on more than 120 peripheral blood samples, which came from 40 to 45 ophthalmopathy, around 74 hyperthyroidism and about 17 progressor patients.

The sequence was collected from a woman aged 50 to 60 with Graves disease. Donor details come from another sample of the same person, matched by shared clones. The chain is assembled from TRBV5-5 and TRBJ1-2, with a weak D call of TRBD1 (5 bases match). This material consisted of peripheral blood mononuclear cells (PBMCs), taken at new diagnosis, from a patient treated with antithyroid drugs. The encoded CDR3 is CASSWTNQDGYTF. The nucleotide sequence reads TGTGCCAGCAGCTGGACAAATCAGGATGGCTACACCTTC.